This T cell receptor beta chain was recovered during a study of T cell responses to AZD1222 COVID-19 vaccine. Regarding the study as a whole: Donors were largely white British and mainly female; clonal diversity was possibly underestimated. Unmutated variant regions reportedly attract nearly half of all spike-specific TCRs. There were repertoire samples only from the period after the peak T cell response. Receipt of two AZD1222 doses was followed by a rise in Spike-specific TCR breadth and depth.

As concerns this clone: Its antigen remains unidentified.

The repertoire was sequenced with immunoSEQ multiplex PCR; TCRdb's copy has only in-frame clones and lacks some. The data show some 200,000 clones, roughly 90% seen once. This CDR3 spans 15 amino acids. Trimming removed 0 bases from V and 9 bases from J, with 16 bases in between. Germline V CDR1 and CDR2: SGDLS, YYNGEE. The source of this sequence is an adult in good health. The sequenced sample was peripheral blood, obtained on day 0 of AZD1222 vaccination. V is TRBV9 and J is TRBJ2-1, with D unresolved. The CDR3 DNA reads as TGTGCCAGCAGCGTAGCTCCGACCAGAAATGTTGAGCAGTTCTTC. It specifies CASSVAPTRNVEQFF.